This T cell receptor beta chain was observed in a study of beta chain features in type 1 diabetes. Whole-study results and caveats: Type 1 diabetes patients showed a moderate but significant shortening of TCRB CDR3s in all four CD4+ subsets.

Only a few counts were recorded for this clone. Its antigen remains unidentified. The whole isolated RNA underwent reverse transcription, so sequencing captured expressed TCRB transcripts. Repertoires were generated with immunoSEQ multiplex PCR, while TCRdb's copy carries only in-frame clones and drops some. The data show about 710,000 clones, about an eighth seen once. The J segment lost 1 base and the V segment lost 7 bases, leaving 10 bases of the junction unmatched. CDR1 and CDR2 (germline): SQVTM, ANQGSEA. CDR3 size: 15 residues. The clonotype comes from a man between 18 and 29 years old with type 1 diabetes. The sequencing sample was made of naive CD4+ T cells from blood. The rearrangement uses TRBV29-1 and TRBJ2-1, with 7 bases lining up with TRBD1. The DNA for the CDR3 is TGCAGCGGATTCGACAGGGACGGGTCCTACAATGAGCAGTTCTTC. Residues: CSGFDRDGSYNEQFF.